This is a list of T cell receptor beta chains from one sample in a study of regulatory T cells. Some clones are missing from TCRdb's copy, which holds only in-frame ones; the method was immunoSEQ multiplex PCR. The table records more than 15,000 clones, approximately 92% of them present only once. Sequenced input: CD8+ T cells sorted from blood. The receptors come from a person aged 18-35 years with CD3G deficiency. The CDR3 runs from the conserved cysteine through the conserved F or W. Each record gives: V gene, J gene, CDR3 protein.

>TRBV28|TRBJ2-4
CASSLRGAKNIQYF
>TRBV15|TRBJ1-5
CATSRERWGNQPQHF
>TRBV9|TRBJ1-5
CASSSGFSNQPQHF
>TRBV18|TRBJ1-6
CASSRSRPYYNSPLHF
>TRBV15|TRBJ2-1
CATSDSGTSGEGEQFF
>TRBV5-6|TRBJ1-1
CASSLLYEAFF
>TRBV27|TRBJ1-6
CASQEVSSYNSPLHF
>TRBV7-2|TRBJ2-4
CASSFPGKNIQYF
>TRBV6-5|TRBJ1-1
CASSYGGGGTEAFF
>TRBV5-1|TRBJ2-7
CASSLGEGEQYF
>TRBV7-8|TRBJ2-7
CASSLDPASYEQYF
>TRBV7-8|TRBJ1-4
CASNNIRWGLNEKLFF
>TRBV27|TRBJ1-2
CASSPGPNYGYTF
>TRBV10-1|TRBJ2-7
CASSQNQEEQYF
>TRBV28|TRBJ2-6
CASSSQGANVLTF
>TRBV27|TRBJ1-1
CASSLNRDTEAFF
>TRBV5-1|TRBJ2-7
CASSLNKRVYEQYF
>TRBV10-3|TRBJ1-1
CASRLGNTEAFF
>TRBV28|TRBJ2-7
CASSHPRGQGSYEQYF
>TRBV9|TRBJ2-1
CASSVGGGADEQFF
>TRBV10-1|TRBJ1-1
CASSESRRPVSEAFF
>TRBV7-8|TRBJ2-5
CASSPETGSKETQYF
>TRBV11-2|TRBJ2-3
CASSWTSGGTRKTDTQYF
>TRBV7-9|TRBJ1-2
CASSLVVWGYGYTF
>TRBV6-5|TRBJ1-2
CASHKGGNYNYGYTF
>TRBV28|TRBJ2-1
CASSLLWAGGGNEQFF
>TRBV4-3|TRBJ2-2
CASSQERGSTGELFF
>TRBV19|TRBJ2-3
CASSIDGGVSTDTQYF
>TRBV9|TRBJ2-4
CASSVVLEGYF
>TRBV2|TRBJ1-4
CASNLGPRELFF
>TRBV6-6|TRBJ1-5
CASSYSRDRPQHF
>TRBV28|TRBJ2-7
CASSPRTAYEQYF
>TRBV9|TRBJ2-1
CASSASGSSYNEQFF
>TRBV19|TRBJ2-1
CASSIAGDWNNEQFF
>TRBV27|TRBJ1-1
CASSLSLDVNAFF
>TRBV28|TRBJ2-7
CASSQQGGYEQYF